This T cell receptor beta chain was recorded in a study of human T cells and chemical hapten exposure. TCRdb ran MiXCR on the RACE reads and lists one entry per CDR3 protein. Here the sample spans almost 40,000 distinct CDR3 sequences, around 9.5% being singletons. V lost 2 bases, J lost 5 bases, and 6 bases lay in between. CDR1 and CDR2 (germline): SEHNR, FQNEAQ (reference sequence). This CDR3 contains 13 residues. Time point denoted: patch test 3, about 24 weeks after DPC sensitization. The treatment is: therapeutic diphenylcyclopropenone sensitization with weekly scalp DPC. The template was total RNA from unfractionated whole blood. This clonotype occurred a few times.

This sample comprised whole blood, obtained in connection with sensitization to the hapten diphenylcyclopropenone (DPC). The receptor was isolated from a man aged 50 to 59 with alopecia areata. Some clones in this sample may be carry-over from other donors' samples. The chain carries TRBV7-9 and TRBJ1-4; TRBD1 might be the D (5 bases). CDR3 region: CASSLQGNEKLFF. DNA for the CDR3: TGTGCCAGCAGCTTACAGGGAAATGAAAAACTGTTTTTT.